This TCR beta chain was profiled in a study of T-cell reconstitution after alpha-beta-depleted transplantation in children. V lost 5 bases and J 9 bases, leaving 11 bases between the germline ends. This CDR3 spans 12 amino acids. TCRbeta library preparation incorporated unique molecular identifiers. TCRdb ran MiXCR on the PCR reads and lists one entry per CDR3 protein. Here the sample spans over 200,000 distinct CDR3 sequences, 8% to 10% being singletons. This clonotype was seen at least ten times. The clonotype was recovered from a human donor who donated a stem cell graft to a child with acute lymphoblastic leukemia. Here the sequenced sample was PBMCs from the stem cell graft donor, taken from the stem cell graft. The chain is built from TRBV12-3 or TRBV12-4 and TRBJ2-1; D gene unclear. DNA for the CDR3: TGTGCCAGCAGTCCCCCCGTGATTGAGCAGTTCTTC. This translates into CASSPPVIEQFF.